Listed here are 17 T cell receptor beta chains from one sample, sequenced in a study of shared clonotypes between healthy human individuals. Assay: immunoSEQ multiplex PCR; the TCRdb copy retains only in-frame clones and omits some. The sample consists of around 2,100,000 clones, less than 95% of them appearing once. CD45RO-negative, CCR7-positively selected cells formed the naive CD8 fraction, excluding terminally differentiated effector memory CD45RA+ cells. The material sequenced was naive CD8+ T cells sorted from blood. The receptors shown here come from a man between 18 and 35 years old in good health.

The gene calls are TRBV25-1 and TRBJ1-4, with D unclear. The germline V and J ends were trimmed by 7 bases and 12 bases, with 12 bases remaining between them. Germline assignment: CDR1 MGHDK and CDR2 SYGVNS. The CDR3 has 11 residues. CDR3 in amino acids: CASTFPDQLFF. The CDR3, as DNA: TGTGCCAGCACCTTCCCTGACCAACTGTTTTTT. The full variable domain, completed using reference TRBV25-1 and TRBJ1-4, is EADIYQTPRYLVIGTGKKITLECSQTMGHDKMYWYQQDPGMELHLIHYSYGVNSTEKGDLSSESTVSRIRTEHFPLTLESARPSHTSQYLCASTFPDQLFFGSGTQLSVL.

This clone was found once. The chain carries TRBV27 and TRBJ2-1, with 12 positions matching TRBD2. V lost 5 bases to trimming and J lost 7 bases; unmatched junction nucleotides: 12. Germline lookup yields CDR1 MNHEY and CDR2 SMNVEV (reference sequence). This CDR3 has 17 residues. DNA of the CDR3: TGTGCCAGCAGTCTTATTCTAGCGGGAGGGCCAGGTAATGAGCAGTTCTTC. This codes for CASSLILAGGPGNEQFF.

This chain links TRBV6-5 with TRBJ1-2; a possible D gene is TRBD1 (5 bases). Per germline, CDR1 MNHEY and CDR2 SVGAGI. With 7 bases removed from V and 2 bases from J, the gap between germline ends came to 14 bases. The CDR3 covers 14 residues. The DNA of the CDR3 is TGTGCCAGCACTGACCCGACAGAAAACTATGGCTACACCTTC. Encoded protein: CASTDPTENYGYTF.

V gene TRBV5-4 combines with J gene TRBJ1-1, with 10 bases aligning to TRBD1. Per the germline V gene, CDR1 is SGHNT and CDR2 is YYREEE (reference sequence). V was pared by 6 bases and J by 3 bases, with 8 bases of the junction left unmatched. This CDR3 region has 15 residues. The CDR3 protein is CASNRRQGADTEAFF. CDR3 DNA sequence: TGTGCCAGCAACCGACGACAGGGGGCAGACACTGAAGCTTTCTTT.

V usage is TRBV25-1 and J usage is TRBJ2-7, with unresolved D. The CDR3 covers 11 residues. Trimming pared 3 bases from V and 6 bases from J, leaving 6 bases between. Germline-derived CDR1 and CDR2 are MGHDK and SYGVNS. CDR3 loop: CASSEGFEQYF. The CDR3 DNA follows: TGTGCCAGCAGTGAGGGGTTCGAGCAGTACTTC.

This chain uses TRBV19 with TRBJ2-1; TRBD2 aligns across 12 bases. Germline V gene lookup returns CDR1 LNHDA and CDR2 SQIVND (reference sequence). Germline trimming cut 5 bases from V and 5 bases from J; bases unmatched to any gene: 10. The CDR3 is 17 residues long. CDR3 DNA sequence: TGTGCCAGTAGTTCCCGGGATGCTAGCGGGAGGGACAATGAGCAGTTCTTC. Protein sequence: CASSSRDASGRDNEQFF. Filled out from reference TRBV19 and TRBJ2-1, the complete variable domain reads DGGITQSPKYLFRKEGQNVTLSCEQNLNHDAMYWYRQDPGQGLRLIYYSQIVNDFQKGDIAEGYSVSREKKESFPLTVTSAQKNPTAFYLCASSSRDASGRDNEQFFGPGTRLTVL.

The rearrangement links TRBV10-3 to TRBJ1-2; TRBD1 is a possible D gene (5 bases). Trimming stripped 0 bases from V and 0 bases from J, with 11 bases between. CDR1 is ENHRY, CDR2 SYGVKD, per germline. The CDR3 extends over 16 amino acids. CDR3 in DNA: TGTGCCATCAGTGAGTCGAGAAGGGGCACTAACTATGGCTACACCTTC. Amino acids: CAISESRRGTNYGYTF.

The rearrangement uses TRBV27 and TRBJ1-1; 8 nucleotides agree with TRBD1. Germline loops: CDR1 MNHEY, CDR2 SMNVEV (reference sequence). The CDR3 runs 13 residues. After removal of 8 bases from V and 5 bases from J, the junction contained 7 bases not matched to a gene. CDR3 DNA: TGTGCCAGCGGGCCAGGGGGCGCGACTGAAGCTTTCTTT. The encoded protein is CASGPGGATEAFF.

The gene calls are TRBV5-1 and TRBJ2-7, with TRBD1 identical over 8 bases. This CDR3 has 15 residues. The germline V gene has CDR1 SGHRS and CDR2 YFSETQ. J was trimmed by 5 bases and V by 4 bases; bases with no gene match: 11. The chain's CDR3 is CASSPSTGEYHEQYF. CDR3 nucleotides: TGCGCCAGCAGCCCCTCGACAGGGGAATACCACGAGCAGTACTTC.

The chain joins TRBV27 to TRBJ2-7; no definite D call. V was cut by 5 bases and J by 7 bases, with 15 bases left in between. This CDR3 is built from 13 residues. Germline CDR1 reads MNHEY; CDR2 reads SMNVEV (reference sequence). The CDR3: CASSLSWTKEQYF. The CDR3 coding sequence is TGTGCCAGCAGTCTCTCTTGGACGAAAGAGCAGTACTTC.

The chain uses TRBV9 and TRBJ2-5, with TRBD1 matching 9 bases. The V and J ends lost 3 bases and 4 bases, in that order; junction bases with no gene match: 4. The CDR3 consists of 14 residues. Germline CDR1 SGDLS, CDR2 YYNGEE. DNA of the CDR3: TGTGCCAGCAGCGGTCCGGACAGGGGAGAGACCCAGTACTTC. Protein product: CASSGPDRGETQYF. The whole variable domain, remainder taken from reference TRBV9 and TRBJ2-5, is DSGVTQTPKHLITATGQRVTLRCSPRSGDLSVYWYQQSLDQGLQFLIQYYNGEERAKGNILERFSAQQFPDLHSELNLSSLELGDSALYFCASSGPDRGETQYFGPGTRLLVL.

With respect to this clone: The sample carries other DNA sequences with the same CDR3. The CDR3: CASSPGQGNQPQHF. The CDR3, as DNA: TGTGCCAGCAGCCCTGGACAGGGCAATCAGCCCCAGCATTTT. This sequence joins TRBV2 and TRBJ1-5, with 7 bases identical to TRBD1. V was pared by 6 bases and J by 2 bases, with 4 bases of the junction left unmatched. The CDR3 is 14 residues long. Per germline, CDR1 SNHLY and CDR2 FYNNEI.

This rearrangement joins TRBV5-1 to TRBJ2-1; 10 positions match TRBD1. Germline-derived CDR1 and CDR2 are SGHRS and YFSETQ. The V gene end was trimmed by 2 bases and the J gene end by 3 bases; junction bases not matched to a gene: 2. CDR3 length equals 15 residues. The CDR3 DNA reads as TGCGCCAGCAGCTTCGGACAGGGGGGCTACAATGAGCAGTTCTTC. Translation: CASSFGQGGYNEQFF.

The rearrangement uses TRBV4-2 and TRBJ1-1; D remains ambiguous. This CDR3 region has 15 residues. Germline CDR1 and CDR2: LGHNA and YNFKEQ. The V and J ends lost 0 bases and 6 bases respectively, with 14 bases between them. This chain's CDR3 is CASSQERSTTAEAFF. CDR3 in DNA: TGTGCCAGCAGCCAAGAACGGTCAACCACGGCTGAAGCTTTCTTT.

This clone was picked up a small number of times. Within the sample, other DNA sequences also encode this same CDR3. This CDR3 is CASSSDRGEQYF. The CDR3 DNA reads TGTGCCAGCAGCTCGGACAGGGGCGAGCAGTACTTC. The J gene is TRBJ2-7, the V gene TRBV5-6; 9 bases match TRBD1. The CDR3 runs to 12 residues. With 3 bases clipped from V and 6 bases from J, the junction kept 1 base outside the gene matches. Germline V gene data show CDR1 as SGHDT and CDR2 as YYEEEE.

V and J are TRBV2 and TRBJ2-5, with D perhaps matching TRBD2 (6 bases). Germline values: CDR1 SNHLY, CDR2 FYNNEI. The CDR3 totals 13 residues. With 4 bases removed from V and 5 bases from J, the gap between germline ends came to 11 bases. CDR3 DNA: TGTGCCAGCAGTGGAGGCGGAGGGGAGACCCAGTACTTC. Encoded protein: CASSGGGGETQYF. The entire variable domain, with the rest obtained from reference TRBV2 and TRBJ2-5, is as follows: EPEVTQTPSHQVTQMGQEVILRCVPISNHLYFYWYRQILGQKVEFLVSFYNNEISEKSEIFDDQFSVERPDGSNFTLKIRSTKLEDSAMYFCASSGGGGETQYFGPGTRLLVL.

Comments on this clone: Other DNA sequences in the same sample also yield this CDR3. The chain employs TRBV7-2 and TRBJ2-5, with D tentatively TRBD1 or TRBD2 (5 bases each). Trimming shortened V by 1 base and J by 3 bases, and 9 bases separated the two germline ends. CDR1 and CDR2 (germline): SGHTA, FQGNSA. CDR3 length: 14 amino acids. DNA of the CDR3: TGTGCCAGCAGCTTAGTTGGGGGAGAAGAGACCCAGTACTTC. Translating it yields CASSLVGGEETQYF.